The clone carrying this T cell receptor beta chain has a single count. What it binds is unknown. The CDR3 is 15 amino acids. The germline gives CDR1 MDHEN, CDR2 SYDVKM. The V gene end was trimmed by 5 bases and the J gene end by 5 bases; junction bases not matched to a gene: 12. This record belongs to a study of cytomegalovirus exposure and HLA in healthy donors. Use of 60 Vbeta and 13 Jbeta primers characterized the PCR. Generated by immunoSEQ multiplex PCR, the TCRdb table keeps only in-frame clones and is missing some. The sample has about 200,000 clones, around four fifths seen once. Study-level results: Later genetic work tied a missense DCLRE1C variant to beta-chain V and J trimming. Serostatus for CMV was the only available immune exposure information.

The sequenced material came from PBMCs. This clonotype was sampled from a woman aged 50 to 60 in good health and CMV-seropositive. The chain links TRBV28 to TRBJ2-7; 7 bases line up with TRBD2. The CDR3 reads CASSPAGGGRNEQYF. DNA of the CDR3: TGTGCCAGCAGTCCGGCTGGCGGGGGACGGAACGAGCAGTACTTC.